This T cell receptor beta chain was sequenced during a study of cytomegalovirus exposure and HLA in healthy donors. Whole-study context: T cells numbering around 190 million yielded approximately 120 million unique TCR beta sequences in an earlier analysis. Samples from HLA-typed donors yielded approximately 88 million unique TCRs in an early data release. The study, taken as a whole, reports: A list of 150 to 200 TCR beta chains associated with cytomegalovirus was given. The authors assumed roughly uniform sequencing depth across donors for presence/absence analyses.

A few counts support this clone. Its antigen is currently unknown. Looked up from germline, CDR1 is SQVTM and CDR2 is ANQGSEA. This CDR3 is 13 amino acids long. V gave up 4 bases and J gave up 3 bases, with 13 bases separating them. PCR primers comprised 60 Vbeta and 13 Jbeta primers. Generated by immunoSEQ multiplex PCR, the TCRdb table keeps only in-frame clones and is missing some. In the table there are some 150,000 clones, under 85% of which are singletons. This sequence joins TRBV29-1 and TRBJ2-7, with a possible D match to TRBD2 (6 bases). This TCR was sampled from a female donor in good health and CMV-seronegative. The material sequenced was PBMCs. The CDR3 here is CSVVRDSLYEQYF. The CDR3 DNA is TGCAGCGTTGTGCGGGACTCCCTCTACGAGCAGTACTTC.